A single sample gave rise to the 13 T cell receptor beta chains below, sequenced in a study of blood T cell repertoires in COVID-19. Clones were sequenced by immunoSEQ multiplex PCR, and TCRdb holds only the in-frame ones, with some missing. This sample has 90,000 to 130,000 clones; approximately 80% occur once, and the top ten carry more than 3.5%. Material for sequencing was peripheral blood. These receptors were collected from a woman between 65 and 79 years old with acute or convalescent COVID-19.

In regard to this clone: The identical CDR3 is also encoded by other nucleotide sequences in the sample. The chain employs TRBV11-2 and TRBJ1-1; D not certain. Looked up from germline, CDR1 is SGHAT and CDR2 is FQNNGV. The CDR3 is 14 amino acids. V dropped 1 base and J dropped 1 base, with 7 bases sitting between them. The CDR3 DNA follows: TGTGCCAGCAGCTTAGGCAGAGGGAACACTGAAGCTTTCTTT. Amino acid sequence: CASSLGRGNTEAFF. The full variable domain, with the rest looked up from reference TRBV11-2 and TRBJ1-1, is EAGVAQSPRYKIIEKRQSVAFWCNPISGHATLYWYQQILGQGPKLLIQFQNNGVVDDSQLPKDRFSAERLKGVDSTLKIQPAKLEDSAVYLCASSLGRGNTEAFFGQGTRLTVV.

V is TRBV6-5 and J is TRBJ2-2; 8 positions match TRBD1. This CDR3 is 16 amino acids long. V was pared by 0 bases and J by 4 bases, with 4 bases of the junction left unmatched. CDR1 is MNHEY, CDR2 SVGAGI, per germline. The CDR3 protein is CASSYSRTGSTGELFF. CDR3 sequence (DNA): TGTGCCAGCAGTTACTCAAGGACAGGGAGCACCGGGGAGCTGTTTTTT.

The rearrangement links TRBV28 to TRBJ1-2; 10 positions agree with TRBD1. In germline, CDR1 is MDHEN, CDR2 SYDVKM. V dropped 6 bases and J dropped 4; count of bases not matched to a gene: 2. This CDR3 contains 13 residues. The CDR3 bases are TGTGCCAGCAGGACAGGGGGCGGCTATGGCTACACCTTC. It codes for CASRTGGGYGYTF.

This clone appeared once. The CDR3 bases are TGTGCCAGCACTAGGGACAGTATGAACACTGAAGCTTTCTTT. It encodes CASTRDSMNTEAFF. V and J are TRBV6-5 and TRBJ1-1, with 7 bases fitting TRBD1. The CDR3 length is 14 residues. Germline V gene lookup returns CDR1 MNHEY and CDR2 SVGAGI. Trimming took 7 bases from V and 0 from J; bases not matched to a gene: 5.

This chain uses TRBV19 with TRBJ2-7, with D perhaps matching TRBD1 (5 bases). Per the germline V gene, CDR1 is LNHDA and CDR2 is SQIVND (reference sequence). This CDR3 contains 13 residues. V shed 4 bases and J shed 6 bases, with 13 bases lying between them. CDR3 sequence (DNA): TGTGCCAGTAGTACAGATTCAGGGTCCGAGCAGTACTTC. Translated: CASSTDSGSEQYF.

The chain uses TRBV4-2 and TRBJ1-2; 10 bases map to TRBD1. The CDR3 length is 15 residues. The ends lost 3 bases at V and 9 bases at J; junction bases unmatched: 10. CDR1 is LGHNA and CDR2 is YNFKEQ in the germline V gene. For the CDR3, the DNA is TGTGCCAGCAGCCATAATTCGGACAGGGGGAGTCGCTACACCTTC. As protein: CASSHNSDRGSRYTF.

This clone was detected once. The V call is TRBV3-1 (or the pseudogene TRBV3-2), the J call TRBJ1-3; D perhaps matches TRBD1 (5 bases). Germline-derived CDR1 and CDR2 are LGHDT and YNNKEL (reference sequence). V lost 3 bases and J 4 bases, leaving 16 bases between the germline ends. CDR3 length equals 16 residues. Written as DNA, the CDR3 is TGTGCCAGCAGCCAGGGTTCGGGGGGTACGGGAAACACCATATATTTT. This codes for CASSQGSGGTGNTIYF.

This clone appeared a single time. The chain links TRBV18 to TRBJ2-3; D is perhaps TRBD2 (6 bases). Trimming took 6 bases from V and 2 from J, leaving 12 bases between them. Germline CDR1 KGHSH, CDR2 LQKENI. The CDR3 loop spans 14 amino acids. For the CDR3, the DNA is TGTGCCAGCTCTCTCGGGACTTTCACAGATACGCAGTATTTT. Its translation: CASSLGTFTDTQYF.

V gene TRBV3-1 (or the pseudogene TRBV3-2) combines with J gene TRBJ1-2; D gene uncertain. CDR1 and CDR2 (germline): LGHDT, YNNKEL (reference sequence). V lost 0 bases and J lost 0, with 5 bases in between. The CDR3 has 14 residues. The CDR3 here is CASSQEAANYGYTF. As DNA, the CDR3 is TGTGCCAGCAGCCAAGAGGCAGCTAACTATGGCTACACCTTC.

V is TRBV6-1 and J is TRBJ2-7; 10 nucleotides agree with TRBD2. Germline CDR1 is MNHNS and CDR2 is SASEGT. This CDR3 region has 15 residues. V trimming: 2 bases; J trimming: 3 bases; junction bases outside the gene matches: 4. The CDR3 is CASSESLAGVYEQYV. Written as DNA, the CDR3 is TGTGCCAGCAGTGAAAGCCTAGCGGGGGTCTACGAGCAGTACGTC.

J is TRBJ1-6 and V is TRBV6-5, with D possibly matching TRBD1 (5 bases). The germline gives CDR1 MNHEY, CDR2 SVGAGI. The V gene lost 2 bases and the J gene lost 7 bases, with 12 bases spanning the gap. The CDR3 totals 15 residues. The CDR3 nucleotides are TGTGCCAGCAGTTACGACGATGGGGGGAATTCACCCCTCCACTTT. Amino acids: CASSYDDGGNSPLHF.

This chain links TRBV4-1 with TRBJ1-2; no reliable D call. The V end lost 4 bases, the J end lost 8 bases, and 23 bases lay between the germline ends. The germline V gene has CDR1 MGHRA and CDR2 YSYEKL. CDR3 length: 16 amino acids. The DNA of the CDR3 is TGCGCCAGCAGCCCGGGTCGGGGAGCTCCGCGGGTGGGCTACACCTTC. This encodes CASSPGRGAPRVGYTF.

The chain links TRBV30 to TRBJ1-1, with no clear D. From germline, CDR1 is GTSNPN and CDR2 SVGIG (reference sequence). This CDR3 comprises 13 residues. The V end was cut by 5 bases, the J end by 3 bases, with 13 bases between. CDR3 protein: CAWSRGWDTEAFF. The DNA for the CDR3 is TGTGCCTGGTCTCGAGGGTGGGACACTGAAGCTTTCTTT.